These T cell receptor beta chains were read from a single sample in a study of blood T cell repertoires in COVID-19. Repertoires were generated with immunoSEQ multiplex PCR, while TCRdb's copy carries only in-frame clones and drops some. The sample includes around 64,000 clones, around 86% of them seen just once. Sequencing was carried out using peripheral blood. Every receptor here comes from a man aged 25-45 years with acute or convalescent COVID-19. CDR3s include the opening cysteine and the closing phenylalanine or tryptophan. The order of the fields is J gene, V gene, clone size, D gene, CDR3 DNA, CDR3 protein. A D gene is named only where the DNA matches it firmly. Expanded clones get a size class; other rows say once, few or many, or leave the size out.

J gene: TRBJ1-2
V gene: TRBV19
clone size: .
D gene: .
CDR3 DNA: TGTGCCAGTAGTATAGTAACAGACTATGGCTACACCTTC
CDR3 protein: CASSIVTDYGYTF

J gene: TRBJ1-5
V gene: TRBV29-1
clone size: .
D gene: .
CDR3 DNA: TGCAGCGTTGCATCGTCGAGCGGGCAGCCCCAGCATTTT
CDR3 protein: CSVASSSGQPQHF

J gene: TRBJ2-3
V gene: TRBV9
clone size: few
D gene: .
CDR3 DNA: TGTGCCAGCAGCGTGATCGAGGAAACGCAGTATTTT
CDR3 protein: CASSVIEETQYF

J gene: TRBJ2-6
V gene: TRBV11-2
clone size: .
D gene: TRBD2
CDR3 DNA: TGTGCCAGCAGCTTCCGGGGGGGCTCTGGGGCCAACGTCCTGACTTTC
CDR3 protein: CASSFRGGSGANVLTF

J gene: TRBJ1-1
V gene: TRBV5-1
clone size: .
D gene: TRBD1
CDR3 DNA: TGCGCCAGCAGCTTGGGACAGGGGTCGATCACTGAAGCTTTCTTT
CDR3 protein: CASSLGQGSITEAFF

J gene: TRBJ1-2
V gene: TRBV5-4
clone size: .
D gene: .
CDR3 DNA: TGTGCCAGCAGCTTGGAAACAGGGTCCGGCTACACCTTC
CDR3 protein: CASSLETGSGYTF

J gene: TRBJ1-1
V gene: TRBV2
clone size: .
D gene: .
CDR3 DNA: TGTGCCAGCAGTGCAGGGTATAACACTGAAGCTTTCTTT
CDR3 protein: CASSAGYNTEAFF

J gene: TRBJ1-2
V gene: TRBV6-5
clone size: .
D gene: .
CDR3 DNA: TGTGCCAGCAGTTACTCCCTCGGGGGTCCGGGCTACACCTTC
CDR3 protein: CASSYSLGGPGYTF

J gene: TRBJ1-3
V gene: TRBV3-1/TRBV3-2
clone size: once
D gene: .
CDR3 DNA: TGTGCCAGCAGCGAGAGCTCTGGAAACACCATATATTTT
CDR3 protein: CASSESSGNTIYF

J gene: TRBJ2-6
V gene: TRBV19
clone size: .
D gene: .
CDR3 DNA: TGTGCCAGTAGTATAGGGGTCGCGGCTGGGGCCAACGTCCTGACTTTC
CDR3 protein: CASSIGVAAGANVLTF

J gene: TRBJ1-1
V gene: TRBV5-5
clone size: .
D gene: .
CDR3 DNA: TGTGCCAGCAGCTTTAGGGGGGGCTTTACGGCCCCTTTCTTT
CDR3 protein: CASSFRGGFTAPFF

J gene: TRBJ1-2
V gene: TRBV24-1
clone size: .
D gene: .
CDR3 DNA: TGTGCCACCAGTGATTCAGGGAACTATGGCTACACCTTC
CDR3 protein: CATSDSGNYGYTF

J gene: TRBJ2-7
V gene: TRBV29-1
clone size: few
D gene: TRBD1
CDR3 DNA: TGCAGCGTTGAAGGGACAGGGGGCTACGAGCAGTACTTC
CDR3 protein: CSVEGTGGYEQYF

J gene: TRBJ2-1
V gene: TRBV6-6
clone size: once
D gene: .
CDR3 DNA: TGTGCCAGCAGTGTCAGCTACAATGAGCAGTTCTTC
CDR3 protein: CASSVSYNEQFF

J gene: TRBJ2-7
V gene: TRBV7-3
clone size: .
D gene: .
CDR3 DNA: TGTGCCAGCAGCCTAGCGCGGTTGAGCGAGCAGTACTTC
CDR3 protein: CASSLARLSEQYF